What follows are 28 T cell receptor beta chains derived from one specimen sequenced in a study of blood T cell repertoires in COVID-19. Profiled with immunoSEQ multiplex PCR; TCRdb holds only in-frame clones, not every one. The data show about 270,000 clones, with about 76% seen just once and over 2.5% held by the top ten. Sequences were obtained from peripheral blood. These receptors came from an older woman with active or convalescent COVID-19.

V and J are TRBV11-2 and TRBJ2-5, with 11 bases that match TRBD2. The CDR3 covers 18 residues. Trimming cost V 6 bases and J 3 bases; bases outside gene matches: 15. Germline CDR1 SGHAT, CDR2 FQNNGV. The CDR3 reads CASSHEGVGLAGEETQYF. The DNA for the CDR3 is TGTGCCAGCAGTCATGAGGGGGTAGGACTAGCGGGCGAAGAGACCCAGTACTTC.

This chain links TRBV7-2 with TRBJ2-7; possible D gene TRBD2, 6 bases. Germline V gives CDR1 SGHTA, CDR2 FQGNSA. The CDR3 is 14 residues long. The germline V and J ends were trimmed by 3 bases and 2 bases, with 11 bases remaining between them. CDR3 amino acids: CASSLWRGPYEQYF. In DNA, the CDR3 is TGTGCCAGCAGCTTGTGGCGGGGCCCCTACGAGCAGTACTTC.

This clone was detected a few times. The gene calls are TRBV5-1 and TRBJ1-2, with 9 bases lining up with TRBD1. V gave up 7 bases and J gave up 6 bases; unmatched junction bases: 10. There are 14 residues in the CDR3. CDR1 and CDR2 from the germline V gene are SGHRS and YFSETQ. CDR3 residues: CASEPGQGVHGYTF. The CDR3 nucleotides are TGCGCCAGCGAACCGGGACAGGGTGTCCATGGCTACACCTTC. Based on the CDR3 plus reference TRBV5-1 and TRBJ1-2, the full variable domain is KAGVTQTPRYLIKTRGQQVTLSCSPISGHRSVSWYQQTPGQGLQFLFEYFSETQRNKGNFPGRFSGRQFSNSRSEMNVSTLELGDSALYLCASEPGQGVHGYTFGSGTRLTVV.

The chain employs TRBV4-2 and TRBJ2-1; 12 positions agree with TRBD1. V gave up 5 bases and J gave up 8 bases; unmatched junction bases: 10. Germline V CDR1 and CDR2: LGHNA, YNFKEQ. The CDR3 contains 16 residues. CDR3 nucleotide sequence: TGTGCCAGCAGCTTTTCCGGGACAGGGGGCTGGGATGAGCAGTTCTTC. Amino acid sequence: CASSFSGTGGWDEQFF.

The V gene is TRBV19, the J gene TRBJ2-7; TRBD2 aligns across 10 bases. This CDR3 is 16 amino acids long. J gave up 5 bases and V 6 bases, and 13 bases lay outside the gene matches. CDR1 is LNHDA and CDR2 is SQIVND in the germline V gene (reference sequence). The CDR3 nucleotides read TGTGCCAGTAGCAAACCCTCCGGGACTAGCGTCCACGAGCAGTACTTC. Translation gives CASSKPSGTSVHEQYF.

The rearrangement joins TRBV4-3 to TRBJ2-1, with 14 bases lining up with TRBD2. The V gene end was trimmed by 4 bases and the J gene end by 8 bases; junction bases not matched to a gene: 10. Germline V gene lookup returns CDR1 LGHNA and CDR2 YSLEER. The CDR3 runs to 17 residues. Written as DNA, the CDR3 is TGCGCCAGCAGCCTTGGACTAGCGGGGGGTGGCTTCTATGAGCAGTTCTTC. Translation gives CASSLGLAGGGFYEQFF.

The J gene is TRBJ2-7, the V gene TRBV11-2, with 13 bases fitting TRBD2. CDR1 and CDR2 (germline): SGHAT, FQNNGV. Germline trimming cut 5 bases from V and 6 bases from J; bases unmatched to any gene: 7. CDR3 length equals 15 residues. The CDR3 here is CASSPGLAGVGEQYF. CDR3 nucleotides: TGTGCCAGCAGCCCAGGACTAGCGGGAGTTGGCGAGCAGTACTTC.

The chain employs TRBV10-3 and TRBJ2-7; D call uncertain. V lost 3 bases and J lost 4, with 4 bases in between. The CDR3 contains 11 residues. Germline V gene lookup returns CDR1 ENHRY and CDR2 SYGVKD. This CDR3 is CAISETYEQYF. CDR3 coding DNA: TGTGCCATCAGTGAAACTTACGAGCAGTACTTC.

The chain combines TRBV6-2 or TRBV6-3 with TRBJ2-4; 8 nucleotides match TRBD2. Germline V gene sequence: CDR1 MNHEY, CDR2 SVGEGT. Trimming removed 5 bases from V and 5 bases from J; junction bases left unmatched: 8. The CDR3 is made up of 15 amino acids. The CDR3 region is CASSHPGGVQNIQYF. For the CDR3, the DNA is TGTGCCAGCAGTCACCCCGGGGGGGTGCAAAACATTCAGTACTTC.

The rearrangement uses TRBV7-9 and TRBJ1-4; TRBD1 is a possible D gene (5 bases). V lost 5 bases and J lost 4, with 20 bases in between. Germline-derived CDR1 and CDR2 are SEHNR and FQNEAQ (reference sequence). This CDR3 comprises 17 residues. CDR3 sequence reads: CASSRPGVGLDNEKLFF. CDR3 DNA: TGTGCCAGCAGCCGCCCTGGGGTGGGGCTTGATAATGAAAAACTGTTTTTT.

This clone was observed once. The chain combines TRBV5-5 with TRBJ2-5; D possibly corresponds to TRBD2 (6 bases). Trimming left V 2 bases short and J 2 bases short, with 19 bases between. Germline-derived CDR1 and CDR2 are SGHKS and YYEKEE (reference sequence). The CDR3 totals 17 residues. This CDR3 is CASSFGGGLGLQETQYF. The CDR3 DNA follows: TGTGCCAGCAGCTTCGGGGGTGGGCTAGGCTTACAAGAGACCCAGTACTTC.

The gene calls are TRBV7-2 and TRBJ2-2; D possibly corresponds to TRBD2 (7 bases). CDR3 length equals 16 residues. CDR1 and CDR2 (germline): SGHTA, FQGNSA. The V gene lost 2 bases and the J gene lost 2 bases, with 12 bases spanning the gap. CDR3 coding DNA: TGTGCCAGCAGCTTAAGCCGCGGGGGCAACACCGGGGAGCTGTTTTTT. Translating gives CASSLSRGGNTGELFF.

The chain combines TRBV6-5 with TRBJ1-3; 9 bases match TRBD1. The CDR3 is 13 amino acids. Germline values: CDR1 MNHEY, CDR2 SVGAGI. The V gene end was trimmed by 7 bases and the J gene end by 4 bases; junction bases not matched to a gene: 2. CDR3 residues: CASTGTGGNTIYF. The CDR3 region has the DNA TGTGCCAGCACCGGGACAGGGGGAAACACCATATATTTT.

The chain carries TRBV4-1 and TRBJ1-5; 7 nucleotides match TRBD1. V dropped 3 bases and J dropped 3; count of bases not matched to a gene: 2. This CDR3 spans 14 amino acids. Germline assignment: CDR1 MGHRA and CDR2 YSYEKL. Here the CDR3 reads CASSQGQNNQPQHF. CDR3 bases: TGCGCCAGCAGCCAGGGACAGAACAATCAGCCCCAGCATTTT.

V usage is TRBV29-1 and J usage is TRBJ2-7; 7 nucleotides match TRBD1. CDR1 is SQVTM, CDR2 ANQGSEA, per germline. The length of the CDR3 is 12 residues. The J segment lost 6 bases and the V segment lost 7 bases, leaving 9 bases of the junction unmatched. In DNA form, the CDR3 reads TGCAGCGGTGCACACAGGGGTTCCGAGCAGTACTTC. This encodes CSGAHRGSEQYF.

The gene calls are TRBV2 and TRBJ1-1, with 11 bases aligning to TRBD1. V dropped 7 bases and J dropped 8; count of bases not matched to a gene: 9. The germline gives CDR1 SNHLY, CDR2 FYNNEI. The CDR3 extends over 14 amino acids. The CDR3 sequence is CASIRDRGSPEAFF. CDR3 DNA sequence: TGTGCCAGCATCCGGGACAGGGGGTCCCCGGAAGCTTTCTTT.

The chain combines TRBV9 with TRBJ1-2, with D unclear. Germline-derived CDR1 and CDR2 are SGDLS and YYNGEE. V lost 0 bases, J lost 6 bases, and 15 bases lay in between. CDR3 length: 15 amino acids. The CDR3 sequence is CASSVASTSFHGYTF. The CDR3 DNA sequence: TGTGCCAGCAGCGTAGCTAGTACCAGTTTCCATGGCTACACCTTC. The variable domain in full, with the rest retrieved from reference TRBV9 and TRBJ1-2, is DSGVTQTPKHLITATGQRVTLRCSPRSGDLSVYWYQQSLDQGLQFLIQYYNGEERAKGNILERFSAQQFPDLHSELNLSSLELGDSALYFCASSVASTSFHGYTFGSGTRLTVV.

This clone was counted only a few times. The chain joins TRBV5-6 to TRBJ2-7; D call uncertain. The germline V gene has CDR1 SGHDT and CDR2 YYEEEE. This CDR3 contains 13 residues. V lost 6 bases and J lost 3, with 13 bases in between. CDR3 amino acids: CASKSLGFYEQYF. CDR3 in DNA: TGTGCCAGCAAAAGCCTTGGTTTCTACGAGCAGTACTTC. Using reference TRBV5-6 and TRBJ2-7 for the parts outside the CDR3, the full variable domain is DAGVTQSPTHLIKTRGQQVTLRCSPKSGHDTVSWYQQALGQGPQFIFQYYEEEERQRGNFPDRFSGHQFPNYSSELNVNALLLGDSALYLCASKSLGFYEQYFGPGTRLTVT.

The chain uses TRBV9 and TRBJ1-2; TRBD1 is a possible D gene (6 bases). CDR1 is SGDLS and CDR2 is YYNGEE in the germline V gene. The CDR3 length is 13 residues. Between the trimmed V and J ends, which lost 4 bases and 8 bases, there was a span of 15 bases. The CDR3 region is CASSPNRVGGYTF. The CDR3 bases are TGTGCCAGCAGCCCTAACAGGGTGGGCGGCTACACCTTC.

The rearrangement uses TRBV5-1 and TRBJ1-2; D gene ambiguous. Looked up from germline, CDR1 is SGHRS and CDR2 is YFSETQ. This CDR3 spans 14 amino acids. V was shortened by 0 bases and J by 8 bases, with 14 bases between the two germline ends. The CDR3 reads CASSLGFEYGGYTF. In nucleotides, the CDR3 is TGCGCCAGCAGCTTGGGGTTTGAGTACGGGGGCTACACCTTC.

The chain links TRBV6-1 to TRBJ1-2, with TRBD1 matching over 7 bases. The J segment lost 4 bases and the V segment lost 2 bases, leaving 13 bases of the junction unmatched. This CDR3 contains 17 residues. CDR1 and CDR2 from the germline V gene are MNHNS and SASEGT. CDR3 in amino acids: CASSETVGSGGTYGYTF. The CDR3 nucleotides read TGTGCCAGCAGTGAAACGGTCGGGTCAGGGGGAACCTATGGCTACACCTTC.

Worth noting for this clone: This CDR3 is also generated by other DNA sequences in the sample. The genes are TRBV29-1 and TRBJ1-1, with D possibly matching TRBD1 (6 bases). The CDR3 runs to 13 residues. The germline V gene has CDR1 SQVTM and CDR2 ANQGSEA. Trimming removed 1 base at V and 2 bases at J, with 8 bases between. For the CDR3, the DNA is TGCAGCGTTGAAGGCAGGGGCAACACTGAAGCTTTCTTT. Residues: CSVEGRGNTEAFF.

Concerning this clone: At one of its ends the junction is not consistent with the germline gene, which may arise from a read error. This rearrangement joins TRBV5-1 to TRBJ2-7; no clear D. There are 13 residues in the CDR3. The germline V gene has CDR1 SGHRS and CDR2 YFSETQ. DNA of the CDR3: TGCGCCAGCAGCTTGACTCCCTCCCACGAGCAGTACTTC. Translation gives CASSLTPSHEQYF.

This clone was observed once. Written as DNA, the CDR3 is TGTGCCAGTACGCAAGACAAGGCCTACAATGAGCAGTTCTTC. Translated, it gives CASTQDKAYNEQFF. This chain uses TRBV19 with TRBJ2-1; D gene unclear. Trimming shortened V by 7 bases and J by 2 bases, and 12 bases separated the two germline ends. The CDR3 loop spans 14 amino acids. CDR1 is LNHDA, CDR2 SQIVND, per germline (reference sequence). The variable domain in full, completed from reference TRBV19 and TRBJ2-1, reads DGGITQSPKYLFRKEGQNVTLSCEQNLNHDAMYWYRQDPGQGLRLIYYSQIVNDFQKGDIAEGYSVSREKKESFPLTVTSAQKNPTAFYLCASTQDKAYNEQFFGPGTRLTVL.

This clone came up once. The chain has TRBV11-2 and TRBJ1-2, with 9 bases fitting TRBD1. Per the germline V gene, CDR1 is SGHAT and CDR2 is FQNNGV. Trimming cost V 5 bases and J 8 bases; bases outside gene matches: 18. CDR3 length: 17 residues. The DNA of the CDR3 is TGTGCCAGCAGCAGGGACAGGGTTGAGGAGTGGCTAGACGGCTACACCTTC. Amino acid sequence: CASSRDRVEEWLDGYTF.

J is TRBJ1-3 and V is TRBV7-2, with 10 positions matching TRBD1. J gave up 4 bases and V 5 bases, and 5 bases lay outside the gene matches. The CDR3 is 15 amino acids. Germline CDR1 is SGHTA and CDR2 is FQGNSA. CDR3 sequence reads: CASSLRDRGGNTIYF. The DNA of the CDR3 is TGTGCCAGCAGCCTGCGGGACAGGGGAGGAAACACCATATATTTT.

This clone has a handful of counts. This sequence joins TRBV5-4 and TRBJ2-3, with 10 bases fitting TRBD2. The length of the CDR3 is 17 residues. J lost 0 bases, V lost 3 bases, and 7 bases had no gene match. Per the germline V gene, CDR1 is SGHNT and CDR2 is YYREEE (reference sequence). The CDR3 bases are TGTGCCAGCAGCTCCGGACTAGCGGTTTATAGCACAGATACGCAGTATTTT. The encoded protein is CASSSGLAVYSTDTQYF.

The chain carries TRBV21-1 and TRBJ1-6. TRBV21-1 constitutes a pseudogene. The length of the CDR3 is 17 residues. The CDR3 coding sequence is TGTGCCAGCAGCAAAGATAGAAGGAGCTCCTATAATTCACCCCTCCACTTT. Translation gives CASSKDRRSSYNSPLHF.